Listed below are T cell receptor beta chains from one sample, sequenced in a study of T cell responses to AZD1222 COVID-19 vaccine. The assay was immunoSEQ multiplex PCR, and TCRdb's table has in-frame clones only and misses some. There are 97,000 or so clones in the sample; approximately 89% occur only once, and roughly 8% lies in the top ten. The sample was peripheral blood, taken 28 days after the second AZD1222 dose. Every receptor here comes from an adult who received the AZD1222 COVID-19 vaccine. The CDR3 runs from the conserved cysteine through the conserved F or W.

CDR3 | J | V
CAWSSDINQPQHF | TRBJ1-5 | TRBV30
CASSVEASGYYNEQFF | TRBJ2-1 | TRBV9
CASSQESGNPYNEQFF | TRBJ2-1 | TRBV4-1
CASSSGLVATYEQYF | TRBJ2-7 | TRBV5-1
CASSQDTWTGELFF | TRBJ2-2 | TRBV3-1/TRBV3-2
CASSWDRQETQYF | TRBJ2-5 | TRBV5-6
CSASGTGGAYGYTF | TRBJ1-2 | TRBV20-1
CASRPQGWETQYF | TRBJ2-5 | TRBV28
CASSAQTSSWNEQFF | TRBJ2-1 | TRBV9
CASRQGTGGGTGELFF | TRBJ2-2 | TRBV2
CASSLLGGRIDTQYF | TRBJ2-3 | TRBV7-2
CASSSDSSYEQYF | TRBJ2-7 | TRBV7-9
CAWMIRGHTGELFF | TRBJ2-2 | TRBV30
CASSPYGPDSHGTNQPQHF | TRBJ1-5 | TRBV28
CASKGESNTGELFF | TRBJ2-2 | TRBV19
CASSYRGLNSNQPQHF | TRBJ1-5 | TRBV6-2/TRBV6-3
CASSSLVAGIQETQYF | TRBJ2-5 | TRBV28
CAISERTSGRENEQYF | TRBJ2-7 | TRBV10-3
CASSWAPNYEQYF | TRBJ2-7 | TRBV27
CASSVGIEGPSYNEQFF | TRBJ2-1 | TRBV9
CASSPTGMNTEAFF | TRBJ1-1 | TRBV19
CASSPPGASYEQYF | TRBJ2-7 | TRBV3-1/TRBV3-2
CASSEMTANNSPLHF | TRBJ1-6 | TRBV2
CASSPGTRNEAFF | TRBJ1-1 | TRBV7-9
CASSEGAGVNTEAFF | TRBJ1-1 | TRBV5-1
CASSSIDIWNTGELFF | TRBJ2-2 | TRBV6-2/TRBV6-3
CASSIQGDTQYF | TRBJ2-3 | TRBV19
CASSYSAGSSYNEQFF | TRBJ2-1 | TRBV6-5
CASSLGTDTQYF | TRBJ2-3 | TRBV7-3
CASSVSLPSYGYTF | TRBJ1-2 | TRBV3-1/TRBV3-2